The TCR beta chain described here comes from a study of cytotoxic CD8 clonotypes in ibrutinib-treated CLL. The wider study: There were over nine relapsed/refractory patients and roughly 15 treatment-naive patients, and under 18 were IGHV unmutated.

As for this clone: Antigen specificity is unknown.

The method was immunoSEQ multiplex PCR; TCRdb's version includes in-frame clones alone and lacks a portion of them. The sample records tens of thousands of clones, 55% to 70% being singletons. Findings and limits, study-wide: Clonality, elevated at ibrutinib response, dropped back toward baseline at progression.

Trimming at V came to 0 bases and at J to 5 bases, leaving 7 bases not matched to a gene. The germline gives CDR1 MGHRA, CDR2 YSYEKL. The CDR3 is 16 residues long. The source was PBMCs, collected after 24 months of ibrutinib treatment. This receptor was taken from a human donor with chronic lymphocytic leukemia. The rearrangement uses TRBV4-1 and TRBJ1-5, with TRBD1 matching over 7 bases. The CDR3 region is CASSQEVATGDQPQHF. DNA of the CDR3: TGCGCCAGCAGCCAAGAGGTGGCCACAGGGGATCAGCCCCAGCATTTT.